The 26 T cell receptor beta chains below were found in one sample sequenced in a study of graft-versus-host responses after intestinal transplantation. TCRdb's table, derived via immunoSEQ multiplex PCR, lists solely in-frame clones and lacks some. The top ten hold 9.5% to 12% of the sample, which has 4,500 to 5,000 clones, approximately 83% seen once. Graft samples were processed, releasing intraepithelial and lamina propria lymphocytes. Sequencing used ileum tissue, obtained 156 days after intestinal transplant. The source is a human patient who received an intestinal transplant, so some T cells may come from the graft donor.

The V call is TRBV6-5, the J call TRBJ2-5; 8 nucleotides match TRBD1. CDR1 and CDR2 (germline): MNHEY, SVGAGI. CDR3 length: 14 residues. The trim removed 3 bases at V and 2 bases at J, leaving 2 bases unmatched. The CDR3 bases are TGTGCCAGCAGTTATGGGACAGGACAAGAGACCCAGTACTTC. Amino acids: CASSYGTGQETQYF.

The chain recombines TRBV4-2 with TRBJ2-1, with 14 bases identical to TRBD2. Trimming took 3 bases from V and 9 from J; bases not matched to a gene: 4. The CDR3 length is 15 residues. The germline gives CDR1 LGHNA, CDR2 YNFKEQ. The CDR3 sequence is CASSQTSGRAGEQFF. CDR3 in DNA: TGTGCCAGCAGCCAGACTAGCGGGAGGGCGGGTGAGCAGTTCTTC.

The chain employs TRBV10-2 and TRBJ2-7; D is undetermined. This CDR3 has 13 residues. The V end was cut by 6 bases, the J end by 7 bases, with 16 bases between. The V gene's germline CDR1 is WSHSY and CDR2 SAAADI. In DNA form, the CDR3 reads TGCGCCAGCAGGGAGACCCATAGTAGGGAGCAGTACTTC. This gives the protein CASRETHSREQYF.

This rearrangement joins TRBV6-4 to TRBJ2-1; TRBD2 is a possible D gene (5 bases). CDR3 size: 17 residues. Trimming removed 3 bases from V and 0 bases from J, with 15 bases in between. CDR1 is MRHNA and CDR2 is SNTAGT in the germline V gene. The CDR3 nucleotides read TGTGCCAGCAGTGATGGTACTGGAGGTGGCTCCTACAATGAGCAGTTCTTC. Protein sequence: CASSDGTGGGSYNEQFF.

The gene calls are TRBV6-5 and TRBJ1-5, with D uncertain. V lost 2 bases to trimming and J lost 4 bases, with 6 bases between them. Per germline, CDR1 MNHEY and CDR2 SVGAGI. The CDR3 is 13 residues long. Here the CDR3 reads CASSYRGNQPQHF. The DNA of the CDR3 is TGTGCCAGCAGTTACCGAGGAAATCAGCCCCAGCATTTT.

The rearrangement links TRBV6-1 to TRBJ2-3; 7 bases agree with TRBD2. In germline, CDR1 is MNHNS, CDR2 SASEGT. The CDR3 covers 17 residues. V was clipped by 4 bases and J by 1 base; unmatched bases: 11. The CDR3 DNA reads TGTGCCAGCAGTGGACCTCGGGGCGGGGGACGCACAGATACGCAGTATTTT. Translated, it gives CASSGPRGGGRTDTQYF.

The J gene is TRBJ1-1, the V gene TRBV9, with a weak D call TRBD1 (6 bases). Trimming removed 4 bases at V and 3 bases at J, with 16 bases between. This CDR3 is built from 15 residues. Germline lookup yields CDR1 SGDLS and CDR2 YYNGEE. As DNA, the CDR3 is TGTGCCAGCAGCTCCCACAGGGCTCTGGACACTGAAGCTTTCTTT. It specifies CASSSHRALDTEAFF.

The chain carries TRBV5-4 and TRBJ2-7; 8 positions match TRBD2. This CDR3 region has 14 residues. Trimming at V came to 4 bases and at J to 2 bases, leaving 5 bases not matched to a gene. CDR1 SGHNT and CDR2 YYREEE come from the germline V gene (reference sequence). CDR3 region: CASSPGLETYEQYF. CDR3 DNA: TGTGCCAGCAGCCCGGGACTAGAGACCTACGAGCAGTACTTC.

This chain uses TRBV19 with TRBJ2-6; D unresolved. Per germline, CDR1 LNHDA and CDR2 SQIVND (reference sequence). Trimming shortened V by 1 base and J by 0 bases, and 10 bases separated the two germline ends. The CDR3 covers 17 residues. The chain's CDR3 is CASSIATTTSGANVLTF. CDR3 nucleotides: TGTGCCAGTAGTATAGCCACTACCACCTCTGGGGCCAACGTCCTGACTTTC.

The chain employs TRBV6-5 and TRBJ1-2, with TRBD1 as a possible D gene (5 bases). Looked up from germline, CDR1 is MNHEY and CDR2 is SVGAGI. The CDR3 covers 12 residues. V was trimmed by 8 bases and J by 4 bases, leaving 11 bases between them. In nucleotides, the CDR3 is TGTGCCAGCGGAGGGGCCCTCTATGGCTACACCTTC. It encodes CASGGALYGYTF.

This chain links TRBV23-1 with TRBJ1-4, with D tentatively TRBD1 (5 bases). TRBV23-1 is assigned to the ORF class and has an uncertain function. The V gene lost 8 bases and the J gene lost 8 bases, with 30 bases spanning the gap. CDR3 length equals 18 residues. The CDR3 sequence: CASGSSQPVRVGGEKLFF. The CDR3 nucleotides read TGCGCCAGCGGGTCTAGTCAACCCGTCAGGGTTGGAGGAGAAAAACTGTTTTTT.

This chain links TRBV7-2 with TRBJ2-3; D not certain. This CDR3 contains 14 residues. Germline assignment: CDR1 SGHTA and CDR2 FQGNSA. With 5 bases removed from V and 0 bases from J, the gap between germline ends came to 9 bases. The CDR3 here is CASSVSISTDTQYF. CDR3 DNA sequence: TGTGCCAGCAGCGTGAGCATAAGCACAGATACGCAGTATTTT. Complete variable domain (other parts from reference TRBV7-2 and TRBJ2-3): GAGVSQSPSNKVTEKGKDVELRCDPISGHTALYWYRQSLGQGLEFLIYFQGNSAPDKSGLPSDRFSAERTGGSVSTLTIQRTQQEDSAVYLCASSVSISTDTQYFGPGTRLTVL.

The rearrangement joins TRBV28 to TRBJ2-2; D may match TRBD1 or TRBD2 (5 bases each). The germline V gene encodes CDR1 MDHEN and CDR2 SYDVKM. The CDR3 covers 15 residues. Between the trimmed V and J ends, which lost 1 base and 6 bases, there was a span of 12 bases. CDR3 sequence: CASSLSGAGAGELFF. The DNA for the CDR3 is TGTGCCAGCAGTTTATCCGGGGCTGGGGCCGGGGAGCTGTTTTTT.

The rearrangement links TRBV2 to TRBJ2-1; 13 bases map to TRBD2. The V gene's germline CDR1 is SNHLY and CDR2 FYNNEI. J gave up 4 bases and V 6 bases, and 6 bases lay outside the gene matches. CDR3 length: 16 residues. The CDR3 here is CASRPRTSGGYNEQFF. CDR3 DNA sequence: TGTGCCAGCAGACCCAGGACTAGCGGGGGATACAATGAGCAGTTCTTC.

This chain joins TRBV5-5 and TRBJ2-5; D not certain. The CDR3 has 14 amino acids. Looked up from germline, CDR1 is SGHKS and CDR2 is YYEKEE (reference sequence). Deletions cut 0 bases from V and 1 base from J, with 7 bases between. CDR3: CASSLVSGQETQYF. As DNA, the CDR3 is TGTGCCAGCAGCTTGGTTTCGGGCCAAGAGACCCAGTACTTC.

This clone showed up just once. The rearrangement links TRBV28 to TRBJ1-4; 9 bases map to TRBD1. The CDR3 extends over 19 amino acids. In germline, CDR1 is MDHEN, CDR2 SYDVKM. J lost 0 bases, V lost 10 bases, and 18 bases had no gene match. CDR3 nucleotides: TGTGCCACCAGGGGCACAGGGGGCGCTAATCTTGCAACTAATGAAAAACTGTTTTTT. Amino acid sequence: CATRGTGGANLATNEKLFF.

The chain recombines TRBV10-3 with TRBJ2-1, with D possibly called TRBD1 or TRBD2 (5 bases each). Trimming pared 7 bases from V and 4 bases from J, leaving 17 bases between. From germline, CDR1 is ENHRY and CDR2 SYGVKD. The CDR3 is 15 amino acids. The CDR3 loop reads CAITTRPGLYNEQFF. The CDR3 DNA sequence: TGTGCCATCACCACCAGGCCGGGGCTTTACAATGAGCAGTTCTTC.

The CDR3 is CASQLKGDTEAFF. The CDR3 DNA sequence: TGTGCCAGCCAGCTAAAAGGGGACACTGAAGCTTTCTTT. The rearrangement joins TRBV5-4 to TRBJ1-1; tentative D call: TRBD1 (5 bases). Trimming took 7 bases from V and 3 from J, leaving 13 bases between them. Germline V gene data show CDR1 as SGHNT and CDR2 as YYREEE (reference sequence). This CDR3 has 13 amino acids.

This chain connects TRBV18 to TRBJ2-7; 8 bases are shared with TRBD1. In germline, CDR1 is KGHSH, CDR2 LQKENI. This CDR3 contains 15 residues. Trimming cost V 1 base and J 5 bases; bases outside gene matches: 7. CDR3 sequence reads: CASSPLPGQAHEQYF. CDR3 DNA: TGTGCCAGCTCACCACTTCCGGGACAGGCCCACGAGCAGTACTTC. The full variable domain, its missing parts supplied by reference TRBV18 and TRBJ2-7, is NAGVMQNPRHLVRRRGQEARLRCSPMKGHSHVYWYRQLPEEGLKFMVYLQKENIIDESGMPKERFSAEFPKEGPSILRIQQVVRGDSAAYFCASSPLPGQAHEQYFGPGTRLTVT.

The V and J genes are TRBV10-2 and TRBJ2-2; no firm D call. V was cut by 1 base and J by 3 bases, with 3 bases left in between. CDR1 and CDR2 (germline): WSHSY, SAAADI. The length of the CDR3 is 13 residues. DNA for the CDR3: TGCGCCAGCAGTGAGTGGGACACCGGGGAGCTGTTTTTT. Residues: CASSEWDTGELFF.

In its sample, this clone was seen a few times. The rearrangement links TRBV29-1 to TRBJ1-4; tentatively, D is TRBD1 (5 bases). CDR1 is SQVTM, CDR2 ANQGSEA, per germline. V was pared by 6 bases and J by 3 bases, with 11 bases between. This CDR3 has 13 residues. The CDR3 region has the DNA TGCAGCGTCGTGTGGGGCCCTAATGAAAAACTGTTTTTT. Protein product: CSVVWGPNEKLFF. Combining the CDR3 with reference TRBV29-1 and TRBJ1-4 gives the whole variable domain SAVISQKPSRDICQRGTSLTIQCQVDSQVTMMFWYRQQPGQSLTLIATANQGSEATYESGFVIDKFPISRPNLTFSTLTVSNMSPEDSSIYLCSVVWGPNEKLFFGSGTQLSVL.

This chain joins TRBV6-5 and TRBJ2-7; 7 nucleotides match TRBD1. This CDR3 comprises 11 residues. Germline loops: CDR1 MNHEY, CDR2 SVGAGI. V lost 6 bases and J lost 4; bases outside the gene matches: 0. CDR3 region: CASRTGYEQYF. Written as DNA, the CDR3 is TGTGCCAGCAGGACAGGGTACGAGCAGTACTTC.

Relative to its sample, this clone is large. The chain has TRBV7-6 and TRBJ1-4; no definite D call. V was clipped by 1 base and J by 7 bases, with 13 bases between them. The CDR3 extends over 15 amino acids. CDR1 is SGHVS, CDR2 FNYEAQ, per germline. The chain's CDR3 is CASSLERGLGEKLFF. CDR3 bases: TGTGCCAGCAGCTTAGAGCGAGGGTTGGGTGAAAAACTGTTTTTT.

CDR3 in amino acids: CASSYDVLQETQYF. The CDR3 DNA reads as TGTGCCAGCAGTTACGACGTCCTCCAAGAGACCCAGTACTTC. The chain couples TRBV2 to TRBJ2-5; D not resolved. The CDR3 covers 14 residues. Germline values: CDR1 SNHLY, CDR2 FYNNEI. Trimming stripped 5 bases from V and 1 base from J, with 11 bases between.

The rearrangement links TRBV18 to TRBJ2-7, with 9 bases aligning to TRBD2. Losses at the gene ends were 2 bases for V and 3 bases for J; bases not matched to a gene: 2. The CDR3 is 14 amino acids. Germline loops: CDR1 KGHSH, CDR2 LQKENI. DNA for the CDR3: TGTGCCAGCTCACCAAGACTAGCGGACTACGAGCAGTACTTC. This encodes CASSPRLADYEQYF.

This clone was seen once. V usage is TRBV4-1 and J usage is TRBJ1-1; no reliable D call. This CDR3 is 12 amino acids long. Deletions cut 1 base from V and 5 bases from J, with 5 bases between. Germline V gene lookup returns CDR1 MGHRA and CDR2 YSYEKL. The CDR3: CASSQGNTEAFF. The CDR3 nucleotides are TGCGCCAGCAGCCAAGGGAATACTGAAGCTTTCTTT.